Each of the 17 T cell receptor beta chains below was sequenced from the same sample in a study of vaccination and CD4 T cells after COVID-19 (dated by TCRdb to the early 2020s). Their antigens remain unidentified. Taken with the paper, the label for treatment or condition translates to: 10-day PBMC culture with coronavirus spike peptide pools or control peptides (ViraFEST assay). CD4+ T cells from unexposed donors were collected before the COVID-19 pandemic (2011-2018). Libraries came from PCR. Reads for this sample came from an Illumina iSeq 100. DNA from cultured CD4+ T cells was subjected to TCR sequencing with the Oncomine TCR Beta short-read assay at the Johns Hopkins FTIC core. The public reads were quality trimmed at Q25 with fastp and then assembled into clones with MiXCR by TCRdb, keeping productive beta chains. When rows share a CDR3 protein, they turn into one entry using the most common DNA and genes. In this sample the table shows over 7,000 distinct CDR3 sequences, approximately 50% of which occur a single time. The ten largest clones take up over 30% of the sample.

Sequenced input: CD4+ T cells from blood, cultured in vitro. These receptors originate from a human donor in good health.

The rearrangement joins TRBV6-1 to TRBJ2-3, with D unclear. Trimming took 7 bases from V and 6 from J, leaving 14 bases between them. There are 13 residues in the CDR3. Germline V gene sequence: CDR1 MNHNS, CDR2 SASEGT. CDR3 bases: TGTGCCAGCACTCGACCAGTCATGGATACGCAGTATTTT. Protein sequence: CASTRPVMDTQYF.

This clonotype is categorized as large (0.1 to 1%). The rearrangement uses TRBV20-1 and TRBJ1-1, with unresolved D. V gave up 5 bases and J gave up 5 bases, with 12 bases separating them. Per the germline V gene, CDR1 is DFQATT and CDR2 is SNEGSKA (reference sequence). This CDR3 contains 12 residues. The CDR3 DNA reads TGCAGTGCTCCAAAATTAGGAACTGAAGCTTTCTTT. Protein product: CSAPKLGTEAFF.

The rearrangement links TRBV30 to TRBJ1-2, with D tentatively TRBD1 (6 bases). V was cut by 2 bases and J by 1 base, with 26 bases left in between. This CDR3 is built from 19 residues. Germline CDR1 GTSNPN, CDR2 SVGIG (reference sequence). The CDR3 bases are TGTGCCTGGAGTTCGAAGTCGGGGGCTGGGGGTCTCCGTAACTATGGCTACACCTTC. It specifies CAWSSKSGAGGLRNYGYTF.

V usage is TRBV20-1 and J usage is TRBJ2-2; perhaps TRBD1 as D (6 bases). Germline values: CDR1 DFQATT, CDR2 SNEGSKA (reference sequence). This CDR3 spans 13 amino acids. The V and J ends lost 5 bases and 6 bases respectively, with 13 bases between them. The CDR3 DNA reads TGCAGTGCTTGGGGGCCGCAAGCCGGGGAGCTGTTTTTT. This codes for CSAWGPQAGELFF.

The genes are TRBV20-1 and TRBJ1-6; D not certain. CDR1 is DFQATT, CDR2 SNEGSKA, per germline (reference sequence). This CDR3 is 13 amino acids long. Trimming removed 2 bases at V and 7 bases at J, with 9 bases between. The CDR3 nucleotides are TGCAGTGCTAGACCCTTTGAGAATTCACCCCTCCACTTT. Protein: CSARPFENSPLHF.

The chain has TRBV10-3 and TRBJ1-2; maybe TRBD1 (6 bases). Deletions cut 2 bases from V and 4 bases from J, with 11 bases between. This CDR3 contains 14 residues. The germline V gene encodes CDR1 ENHRY and CDR2 SYGVKD. CDR3 sequence: CAISEGQMFYGYTF. The CDR3 DNA reads TGTGCCATCAGTGAGGGACAGATGTTCTATGGCTACACCTTC.

This chain links TRBV7-3 with TRBJ1-2, with 7 bases identical to TRBD1. The V and J ends lost 3 bases and 1 base, in that order; junction bases with no gene match: 8. The CDR3 is 16 residues long. Germline V gene sequence: CDR1 SGHTA, CDR2 FQGTGA. In DNA form, the CDR3 reads TGTGCCAGCAGCTTCACAGGGGAGAGTTATAACTATGGCTACACCTTC. It encodes CASSFTGESYNYGYTF.

This clonotype was seen only a few times. This chain connects TRBV27 to TRBJ1-5; a weak D match, TRBD1 (5 bases). Germline CDR1 MNHEY, CDR2 SMNVEV (reference sequence). Between the trimmed V and J ends, which lost 0 bases and 0 bases, there was a span of 6 bases. The CDR3 extends over 15 amino acids. The CDR3 coding sequence is TGTGCCAGCAGTTTATCTAGGGGTAGCAATCAGCCCCAGCATTTT. Its translation: CASSLSRGSNQPQHF.

The chain couples TRBV6-1 to TRBJ2-7; D is uncertain. V was clipped by 8 bases and J by 2 bases, with 7 bases between them. Germline CDR1 and CDR2: MNHNS and SASEGT. This CDR3 is 11 amino acids long. CDR3 in DNA: TGTGCCAGCGGCGGCACCTACGAGCAGTACTTC. Residues: CASGGTYEQYF.

This chain's CDR3 is CASSPRQGGQFF. The CDR3 DNA reads as TGTGCCAGCAGCCCGCGACAGGGCGGGCAGTTCTTC. This chain links TRBV6-2 or TRBV6-3 with TRBJ2-1; 7 positions match TRBD1. The V and J ends lost 6 bases and 12 bases, in that order; junction bases with no gene match: 8. The CDR3 is 12 amino acids. The germline V gene encodes CDR1 MNHEY and CDR2 SVGEGT.

This clonotype is a singleton in its sample. CDR3 amino acids: CASSFLMGSYNSPLHF. CDR3 DNA sequence: TGTGCCAGCAGTTTCCTAATGGGATCCTATAATTCACCCCTCCACTTT. The V call is TRBV6-5, the J call TRBJ1-6; D not resolved. This CDR3 contains 16 residues. In germline, CDR1 is MNHEY, CDR2 SVGAGI. Deletions cut 4 bases from V and 1 base from J, with 11 bases between.

This clonotype has only a few counts. The chain couples TRBV19 to TRBJ2-5, with TRBD2 matching 8 bases. The trim removed 4 bases at V and 13 bases at J, leaving 11 bases unmatched. The CDR3 spans 13 residues. Germline CDR1 reads LNHDA; CDR2 reads SQIVND (reference sequence). CDR3 loop: CASSNQLAGPGYF. The CDR3, as DNA: TGTGCCAGTAGTAACCAGTTAGCGGGGCCGGGGTACTTC.

This clonotype was seen a few times. This chain connects TRBV7-3 to TRBJ1-5; perhaps TRBD1 as D (6 bases). The V end was cut by 3 bases, the J end by 2 bases, with 11 bases between. The V gene's germline CDR1 is SGHTA and CDR2 FQGTGA. This CDR3 is built from 15 residues. The CDR3 nucleotides read TGTGCCAGCAGCTTCAACGGGGGCGGCAATCAGCCCCAGCATTTT. Amino acid sequence: CASSFNGGGNQPQHF.

The chain combines TRBV29-1 with TRBJ1-1, with 9 bases matching TRBD1. The V gene end was trimmed by 6 bases and the J gene end by 3 bases; junction bases not matched to a gene: 5. The CDR3 is 13 residues long. Germline CDR1 and CDR2: SQVTM and ANQGSEA. CDR3 in DNA: TGCAGCGTCCGGGACAGGGTTCACACTGAAGCTTTCTTT. Amino acids: CSVRDRVHTEAFF. The full variable domain, completed using reference TRBV29-1 and TRBJ1-1, is SAVISQKPSRDICQRGTSLTIQCQVDSQVTMMFWYRQQPGQSLTLIATANQGSEATYESGFVIDKFPISRPNLTFSTLTVSNMSPEDSSIYLCSVRDRVHTEAFFGQGTRLTVV.

V usage is TRBV30 and J usage is TRBJ2-5; D not resolved. This CDR3 is 11 amino acids long. Germline loops: CDR1 GTSNPN, CDR2 SVGIG (reference sequence). The V and J ends lost 4 bases and 1 base respectively, with 4 bases between them. CDR3 sequence reads: CAWTGQETQYF. The CDR3 nucleotides read TGTGCCTGGACAGGCCAAGAGACCCAGTACTTC. Looking up the rest from reference TRBV30 and TRBJ2-5 gives the full variable domain: SQTIHQWPATLVQPVGSPLSLECTVEGTSNPNLYWYRQAAGRGLQLLFYSVGIGQISSEVPQNLSASRPQDRQFILSSKKLLLSDSGFYLCAWTGQETQYFGPGTRLLVL.

The table lists this clonotype with a count of one. This rearrangement joins TRBV6-2 or TRBV6-3 to TRBJ1-5; 8 bases align to TRBD1. The germline gives CDR1 MNHEY, CDR2 SVGEGT. The CDR3 contains 17 residues. V shed 0 bases and J 7 bases; nucleotides not matched to a gene: 11. CDR3 in DNA: TGTGCCAGCAGTTACTCCCATGGACAGGGAAGTTGGCAGCCCCAGCATTTT. This gives the protein CASSYSHGQGSWQPQHF.

The V call is TRBV7-3, the J call TRBJ2-3, with D possibly called TRBD1 or TRBD2 (7 bases each). The CDR3 sequence is 14 residues long. CDR1 is SGHTA, CDR2 FQGTGA, per germline. Trimming shortened V by 1 base and J by 5 bases, and 10 bases separated the two germline ends. The CDR3 region has the DNA TGTGCCAGCAGCTTAAGCAGGGGGGGAGATACGCAGTATTTT. Translated: CASSLSRGGDTQYF.